Listed here are 32 T cell receptor beta chains from one sample, sequenced in a study of Ad26.COV2.S vaccination and SARS-CoV-2 variants. Produced via immunoSEQ multiplex PCR; TCRdb's table is partial and in-frame only. The sample has over 400,000 clones, approximately 92% seen once. The treatment: some 20 received Ad26.COV2.S at low or high dose, single or two shots; several received placebo; per-sample allocation not given. Sample collection was performed on day 63 after the first vaccine or placebo injection. This specimen consisted of peripheral blood, obtained in a trial of Ad26.COV2.S vaccine versus placebo. The receptors originated from a person aged 18-65 years who received the Ad26.COV2.S COVID-19 vaccine or a placebo.

CDR3 coding DNA: TGCGCCAGCAGTCCCTTTTTTAAAGGAGAGCAGTACTTC. Translation: CASSPFFKGEQYF. The chain couples TRBV10-1 to TRBJ2-7, with D hard to call. V lost 5 bases to trimming and J lost 7 bases, with 15 bases between them. The CDR3 length is 13 residues. Germline V CDR1 and CDR2: WNHNN, SYGVQD (reference sequence).

The chain has TRBV28 and TRBJ2-2, with 7 bases aligning to TRBD1. J gave up 4 bases and V 2 bases, and 4 bases lay outside the gene matches. Germline V gene lookup returns CDR1 MDHEN and CDR2 SYDVKM. The CDR3 is 15 amino acids. In DNA form, the CDR3 reads TGTGCCAGCAGTTTAAGGGGGCGGCGCACCGGGGAGCTGTTTTTT. It codes for CASSLRGRRTGELFF. The whole variable domain, filled in from reference TRBV28 and TRBJ2-2, reads DVKVTQSSRYLVKRTGEKVFLECVQDMDHENMFWYRQDPGLGLRLIYFSYDVKMKEKGDIPEGYSVSREKKERFSLILESASTNQTSMYLCASSLRGRRTGELFFGEGSRLTVL.

In its sample, this clone was seen once. V gene TRBV18 combines with J gene TRBJ2-7, with D unclear. This CDR3 spans 15 amino acids. CDR1 and CDR2 from the germline V gene are KGHSH and LQKENI. The germline V and J ends were trimmed by 2 bases and 3 bases, with 14 bases remaining between them. The CDR3 protein is CASSPSKVAFYEQYF. The CDR3 DNA sequence: TGTGCCAGCTCACCATCCAAGGTGGCTTTCTACGAGCAGTACTTC.

CDR3 in amino acids: CASSQEGAAGGPVEQYF. DNA for the CDR3: TGTGCCAGCAGCCAAGAGGGAGCAGCGGGGGGGCCCGTCGAGCAGTACTTC. The rearrangement uses TRBV3-1 (or the pseudogene TRBV3-2) and TRBJ2-7; 10 bases map to TRBD2. Germline V gives CDR1 LGHDT, CDR2 YNNKEL (reference sequence). V dropped 0 bases and J dropped 6; count of bases not matched to a gene: 11. The CDR3 sequence is 17 residues long.

The chain is built from TRBV5-5 and TRBJ1-6; 9 bases fit TRBD1. Losses at the gene ends were 0 bases for V and 4 bases for J; bases not matched to a gene: 5. The CDR3 sequence is 17 residues long. Germline V gene sequence: CDR1 SGHKS, CDR2 YYEKEE (reference sequence). The CDR3 loop reads CASSLGGQGKYNSPLHF. The CDR3 DNA reads as TGTGCCAGCAGCTTGGGAGGACAGGGGAAGTATAATTCACCCCTCCACTTT.

A single count supports this clone. J is TRBJ1-3 and V is TRBV6-5, with D possibly being TRBD1 (6 bases). Germline CDR1 reads MNHEY; CDR2 reads SVGAGI. Trimming removed 6 bases from V and 4 bases from J, with 19 bases in between. This CDR3 spans 16 amino acids. For the CDR3, the DNA is TGTGCCAGCAGCTACCAGCCACAGGGTGGAGGAAACACCATATATTTT. Its translation: CASSYQPQGGGNTIYF.

The chain links TRBV6-2 or TRBV6-3 to TRBJ2-1, with 10 bases lining up with TRBD2. The J segment lost 4 bases and the V segment lost 2 bases, leaving 8 bases of the junction unmatched. Per germline, CDR1 MNHEY and CDR2 SVGEGT. The CDR3 length is 17 residues. Written as DNA, the CDR3 is TGTGCCAGCAGTTACGTTCCTAGCGGGGGACCTTACAATGAGCAGTTCTTC. Encoded protein: CASSYVPSGGPYNEQFF.

The J gene is TRBJ2-7, the V gene TRBV19, with D tentatively TRBD1 (5 bases). Trimming took off 8 bases at V and 5 bases at J, with 10 bases between the two ends. The CDR3 covers 11 residues. Germline V gene sequence: CDR1 LNHDA, CDR2 SQIVND (reference sequence). CDR3 in DNA: TGTGCCAGTGAATGGGGCCACGAGCAGTACTTC. As protein: CASEWGHEQYF.

This clone was recorded only once. The V and J genes are TRBV27 and TRBJ2-3; D uncertain. Germline assignment: CDR1 MNHEY and CDR2 SMNVEV (reference sequence). CDR3 length equals 14 residues. Trimming removed 6 bases from V and 2 bases from J, with 12 bases in between. CDR3 nucleotide sequence: TGTGCCAGCAGCTTGGCGGACGCCACAGATACGCAGTATTTT. Protein sequence: CASSLADATDTQYF.

The chain couples TRBV19 to TRBJ2-1, with D perhaps matching TRBD2 (6 bases). The CDR3 runs 15 residues. Per the germline V gene, CDR1 is LNHDA and CDR2 is SQIVND (reference sequence). V was pared by 4 bases and J by 5 bases, with 15 bases between. This chain's CDR3 is CASSTLAGSNNEQFF. The CDR3, as DNA: TGTGCCAGTAGTACCCTGGCGGGGTCCAACAATGAGCAGTTCTTC.

The chain employs TRBV4-3 and TRBJ1-6; possible D gene TRBD1, 5 bases. Germline loops: CDR1 LGHNA, CDR2 YSLEER. V dropped 0 bases and J dropped 10 bases, with 13 bases sitting between them. There are 15 residues in the CDR3. CDR3 sequence reads: CASSQDRAQGSPLHF. CDR3 in DNA: TGCGCCAGCAGCCAAGATCGGGCCCAGGGCTCACCCCTCCACTTT.

The V and J genes are TRBV19 and TRBJ1-1; tentative D call: TRBD1 (5 bases). V gave up 7 bases and J gave up 9 bases, with 15 bases separating them. Germline V gene data show CDR1 as LNHDA and CDR2 as SQIVND (reference sequence). The CDR3 totals 12 residues. In DNA form, the CDR3 reads TGTGCCAGTACCATGGGGGGGGAGCAAGCTTTCTTT. It yields the protein CASTMGGEQAFF.

This clone was observed a single time. This chain links TRBV15 with TRBJ1-5; the D gene is possibly TRBD1 (6 bases). Germline V lookup: CDR1 LNHNV, CDR2 YYDKDF (reference sequence). V lost 1 base, J lost 2 bases, and 15 bases lay in between. The CDR3 spans 17 residues. The CDR3 reads CATSRASGQTGNQPQHF. The CDR3 DNA sequence: TGTGCCACCAGCAGAGCCTCCGGACAGACTGGCAATCAGCCCCAGCATTTT.

The CDR3 sequence: CAWSTPRARQGGTYEQYF. In nucleotides, the CDR3 is TGTGCCTGGAGCACCCCCCGCGCTCGACAGGGGGGGACCTACGAGCAGTACTTC. V and J are TRBV30 and TRBJ2-7; 9 bases line up with TRBD1. CDR1 and CDR2 (germline): GTSNPN, SVGIG (reference sequence). The CDR3 runs to 18 residues. Germline trimming cut 3 bases from V and 2 bases from J; bases unmatched to any gene: 17.

The chain links TRBV5-4 to TRBJ1-5; no firm D call. The CDR3 runs 16 residues. The V and J ends lost 0 bases and 0 bases respectively, with 10 bases between them. Germline CDR1 and CDR2: SGHNT and YYREEE (reference sequence). The CDR3 loop is CASSLEQPNSNQPQHF. CDR3 nucleotides: TGTGCCAGCAGCTTGGAACAGCCCAATAGCAATCAGCCCCAGCATTTT.

The chain employs TRBV9 and TRBJ2-2; 10 bases agree with TRBD2. This CDR3 is 15 amino acids long. Trimming removed 0 bases from V and 9 bases from J; junction bases left unmatched: 5. Germline assignment: CDR1 SGDLS and CDR2 YYNGEE. CDR3 region: CASSVDSGGPRELFF. CDR3 coding DNA: TGTGCCAGCAGCGTAGATAGCGGGGGGCCCCGGGAGCTGTTTTTT.

V and J are TRBV7-9 and TRBJ1-1; unclear D gene. Germline assignment: CDR1 SEHNR and CDR2 FQNEAQ (reference sequence). Trimming stripped 0 bases from V and 7 bases from J, with 9 bases between. The CDR3 length is 13 residues. Here the CDR3 reads CASSLAVGYEAFF. In DNA, the CDR3 is TGTGCCAGCAGCTTAGCGGTGGGCTATGAAGCTTTCTTT.

J is TRBJ2-2 and V is TRBV6-5; 8 positions agree with TRBD1. CDR1 is MNHEY, CDR2 SVGAGI, per germline. The V segment lost 2 bases and the J segment 3 bases; nucleotides outside the gene matches: 5. The CDR3 is 16 amino acids. The CDR3 bases are TGTGCCAGCAGTTACCAGGGGGCGCCGGACACCGGGGAGCTGTTTTTT. Translated, it gives CASSYQGAPDTGELFF.

The V gene is TRBV19, the J gene TRBJ1-3; D gene unclear. The germline V and J ends were trimmed by 7 bases and 0 bases, with 10 bases remaining between them. Germline V gives CDR1 LNHDA, CDR2 SQIVND (reference sequence). This CDR3 comprises 14 residues. This CDR3 is CASTRLSSGNTIYF. The CDR3 bases are TGTGCCAGTACGCGCCTGAGCTCTGGAAACACCATATATTTT.

The chain has TRBV19 and TRBJ2-2, with D uncertain. CDR3 length equals 14 residues. V was pared by 1 base and J by 2 bases, with 5 bases between. Looked up from germline, CDR1 is LNHDA and CDR2 is SQIVND (reference sequence). CDR3 sequence: CASSIVTNTGELFF. DNA of the CDR3: TGTGCCAGTAGTATAGTAACAAACACCGGGGAGCTGTTTTTT.

The V gene is TRBV9, the J gene TRBJ2-3; no definite D call. Trimming took off 2 bases at V and 2 bases at J, with 9 bases between the two ends. This CDR3 region has 14 residues. Germline lookup yields CDR1 SGDLS and CDR2 YYNGEE. The CDR3: CASSVPLDTDTQYF. The DNA of the CDR3 is TGTGCCAGCAGCGTCCCTTTGGACACAGATACGCAGTATTTT.

V usage is TRBV11-2 and J usage is TRBJ2-1, with 9 bases aligning to TRBD1. CDR3 length equals 16 residues. Per the germline V gene, CDR1 is SGHAT and CDR2 is FQNNGV. Unmatched junction bases numbered 11, after V lost 1 base and J lost 10 bases. CDR3 loop: CASSLGAGTGYREQFF. For the CDR3, the DNA is TGTGCCAGCAGCTTAGGAGCCGGGACAGGGTATCGGGAGCAGTTCTTC.

The V gene is TRBV19, the J gene TRBJ1-5; 7 bases agree with TRBD1. CDR3 length equals 14 residues. Looked up from germline, CDR1 is LNHDA and CDR2 is SQIVND (reference sequence). The V and J ends lost 9 bases and 2 bases, in that order; junction bases with no gene match: 7. CDR3 bases: TGTGCCAGCATGACAGGGCTTGGCAATCAGCCCCAGCATTTT. Residues: CASMTGLGNQPQHF.

The chain links TRBV5-1 to TRBJ1-6; tentative D call: TRBD1 (6 bases). CDR1 is SGHRS and CDR2 is YFSETQ in the germline V gene. There are 18 residues in the CDR3. Trimming cost V 0 bases and J 3 bases, with 16 bases left between them. CDR3 bases: TGCGCCAGCAGCTTGGCCGGACAGCCGGCGGGCTATAATTCACCCCTCCACTTT. Protein product: CASSLAGQPAGYNSPLHF.

The chain couples TRBV4-3 to TRBJ1-2; possibly TRBD1 for D (5 bases). This CDR3 region has 14 residues. Germline V lookup: CDR1 LGHNA, CDR2 YSLEER. V lost 1 base and J lost 8, with 14 bases in between. The CDR3 spells CASSQVDSPWGYTF. In nucleotides, the CDR3 is TGCGCCAGCAGCCAAGTTGACAGCCCTTGGGGCTACACCTTC.

The gene calls are TRBV4-3 and TRBJ1-4; D not resolved. V was cut by 3 bases and J by 10 bases, with 15 bases left in between. Germline V gives CDR1 LGHNA, CDR2 YSLEER. The CDR3 sequence is 14 residues long. In DNA form, the CDR3 reads TGCGCCAGCAGCCACGTCCCGCTTGGAAGAAAACTGTTTTTT. Its translation: CASSHVPLGRKLFF.

In regard to this clone: Other DNA sequences in the sample encode the same CDR3. The chain couples TRBV7-9 to TRBJ2-7; no clear D gene. Germline V gene sequence: CDR1 SEHNR, CDR2 FQNEAQ (reference sequence). CDR3 length: 12 residues. Trimming left V 5 bases short and J 2 bases short, with 7 bases between. The CDR3 DNA follows: TGTGCCAGCAGCCTGCAGGCCTACGAGCAGTACTTC. Its translation is CASSLQAYEQYF. The full variable domain, completed using reference TRBV7-9 and TRBJ2-7, is DTGVSQNPRHKITKRGQNVTFRCDPISEHNRLYWYRQTLGQGPEFLTYFQNEAQLEKSRLLSDRFSAERPKGSFSTLEIQRTEQGDSAMYLCASSLQAYEQYFGPGTRLTVT.

V gene TRBV18 combines with J gene TRBJ2-7; weak D call: TRBD2 (5 bases). CDR1 and CDR2 (germline): KGHSH, LQKENI. V was trimmed by 3 bases and J by 2 bases, leaving 17 bases between them. CDR3 length equals 16 residues. The CDR3: CASSPLPGSKPYEQYF. CDR3 bases: TGTGCCAGCTCACCGCTCCCGGGATCCAAGCCCTACGAGCAGTACTTC.

The V gene is TRBV7-9, the J gene TRBJ1-5; tentative D call: TRBD1 (6 bases). CDR1 is SEHNR and CDR2 is FQNEAQ in the germline V gene (reference sequence). The CDR3 spans 14 residues. V lost 3 bases, J lost 5 bases, and 11 bases lay in between. The chain's CDR3 is CASSFGQGYQPQHF. CDR3 DNA sequence: TGTGCCAGCAGCTTCGGGCAGGGGTATCAGCCCCAGCATTTT.

This chain links TRBV4-1 with TRBJ2-3; 8 bases fit TRBD2. Germline CDR1 and CDR2: MGHRA and YSYEKL. This CDR3 has 17 residues. J gave up 2 bases and V 0 bases, and 7 bases lay outside the gene matches. For the CDR3, the DNA is TGCGCCAGCAGCCAAGATTCGTTAGCGGGACCCACAGATACGCAGTATTTT. As protein: CASSQDSLAGPTDTQYF.

This chain links TRBV29-1 with TRBJ2-1; D could derive from TRBD1 or TRBD2 (5 bases each). The CDR3 length is 11 residues. The V and J ends lost 7 bases and 7 bases respectively, with 11 bases between them. Germline values: CDR1 SQVTM, CDR2 ANQGSEA. CDR3 coding DNA: TGCAGCGGGGGACGACTAAATGAGCAGTTCTTC. As protein: CSGGRLNEQFF.

This chain uses TRBV7-9 with TRBJ1-4, with unresolved D. This CDR3 region has 14 residues. The ends were cut back, 3 bases at V and 4 bases at J, with 9 bases in the middle. CDR1 is SEHNR, CDR2 FQNEAQ, per germline (reference sequence). This chain's CDR3 is CASSLVTHNEKLFF. For the CDR3, the DNA is TGTGCCAGCAGCTTGGTGACGCATAATGAAAAACTGTTTTTT.